The 19 T cell receptor beta chains reported below all come from one sample, sequenced in a study of PD-1 blockade in classical Hodgkin lymphoma. Each patient experienced a relapse that followed autologous stem cell transplantation, and brentuximab vedotin exposure varied. The method was immunoSEQ multiplex PCR; TCRdb's version includes in-frame clones alone and lacks a portion of them. The sample contains around 99,000 clones, roughly 76% of which appear only once. Here the sequenced sample was peripheral blood mononuclear cells (PBMCs), taken before the second cycle of nivolumab. The receptor set was obtained from a human donor with classical Hodgkin lymphoma.

This clone was found a few times. This CDR3 reads CSVWDGYTGELFF. DNA of the CDR3: TGCAGCGTGTGGGACGGGTACACCGGGGAGCTGTTTTTT. The V gene is TRBV29-1, the J gene TRBJ2-2; D may be TRBD1 or TRBD2 (5 bases each). This CDR3 is built from 13 residues. In germline, CDR1 is SQVTM, CDR2 ANQGSEA. V gave up 6 bases and J gave up 3 bases, with 11 bases separating them.

The chain has TRBV19 and TRBJ1-5, with 9 bases matching TRBD1. Germline CDR1 and CDR2: LNHDA and SQIVND (reference sequence). The ends lost 4 bases at V and 1 base at J; junction bases unmatched: 5. CDR3 size: 16 residues. The CDR3 loop is CASSTPDRGSNQPQHF. The CDR3, as DNA: TGTGCCAGTAGTACCCCAGACAGGGGGAGCAATCAGCCCCAGCATTTT.

V and J are TRBV5-4 and TRBJ2-2; 10 bases are a match to TRBD2. Germline loops: CDR1 SGHNT, CDR2 YYREEE (reference sequence). This CDR3 spans 15 amino acids. After removal of 3 bases from V and 4 bases from J, the junction contained 3 bases not matched to a gene. CDR3 sequence (DNA): TGTGCCAGCAGCTCAGCGGGAGGGGCCACCGGGGAGCTGTTTTTT. Amino acids: CASSSAGGATGELFF. Variable domain in full (rest from reference TRBV5-4 and TRBJ2-2): ETGVTQSPTHLIKTRGQQVTLRCSSQSGHNTVSWYQQALGQGPQFIFQYYREEENGRGNFPPRFSGLQFPNYSSELNVNALELDDSALYLCASSSAGGATGELFFGEGSRLTVL.

Here the CDR3 reads CATGGAYTTNEKLFF. The CDR3 DNA sequence: TGTGCCACGGGTGGGGCCTATACAACTAATGAAAAACTGTTTTTT. The V and J genes are TRBV5-3 and TRBJ1-4, with D perhaps TRBD1 (5 bases). TRBV5-3 is treated as an ORF (open reading frame) with a function not yet certain. Trimming removed 9 bases from V and 0 bases from J, with 15 bases in between. The CDR3 length is 15 residues.

This clone was observed a handful of times. V gene TRBV5-1 combines with J gene TRBJ2-2; 7 bases are a match to TRBD2. The trim removed 1 base at V and 7 bases at J, leaving 13 bases unmatched. Per the germline V gene, CDR1 is SGHRS and CDR2 is YFSETQ. This CDR3 is built from 17 residues. This CDR3 reads CASSLYPSGSTNGELFF. DNA of the CDR3: TGCGCCAGCAGCTTGTACCCTAGCGGCAGTACGAACGGGGAGCTGTTTTTT.

This chain joins TRBV4-3 and TRBJ1-2; D may be TRBD1 (6 bases). Germline CDR1 LGHNA, CDR2 YSLEER. There are 15 residues in the CDR3. V was shortened by 0 bases and J by 6 bases, with 14 bases between the two germline ends. The DNA of the CDR3 is TGCGCCAGCAGCCAAGAACTATTCACAGGGAATGGCTACACCTTC. Its translation is CASSQELFTGNGYTF.

This clone was detected once. The chain carries TRBV6-1 and TRBJ1-5; no definite D call. Per the germline V gene, CDR1 is MNHNS and CDR2 is SASEGT. The germline V and J ends were trimmed by 5 bases and 10 bases, with 9 bases remaining between them. The CDR3 is 11 amino acids. This chain's CDR3 is CASSPSGPQHF. For the CDR3, the DNA is TGTGCCAGCAGTCCCAGTGGACCCCAGCATTTT.

This chain connects TRBV7-6 to TRBJ1-1; TRBD1 matches 7 bases. V gave up 2 bases and J gave up 5 bases; unmatched junction bases: 8. The length of the CDR3 is 15 residues. The germline V gene encodes CDR1 SGHVS and CDR2 FNYEAQ. The DNA of the CDR3 is TGTGCCAGCAGCTTAATGGGGCAGGGGGGGACTGAAGCTTTCTTT. It yields the protein CASSLMGQGGTEAFF.

The rearrangement joins TRBV27 to TRBJ2-5; D is perhaps TRBD2 (6 bases). This CDR3 region has 16 residues. Germline V lookup: CDR1 MNHEY, CDR2 SMNVEV (reference sequence). Trimming left V 10 bases short and J 1 base short, with 22 bases between. This chain's CDR3 is CATRRAASAGQETQYF. CDR3 DNA sequence: TGTGCCACCCGAAGGGCGGCTAGCGCAGGCCAAGAGACCCAGTACTTC.

The V gene is TRBV28, the J gene TRBJ2-2; 10 nucleotides line up with TRBD1. J lost 7 bases, V lost 1 base, and 9 bases had no gene match. This CDR3 is 17 amino acids long. Per the germline V gene, CDR1 is MDHEN and CDR2 is SYDVKM. The CDR3 reads CASSLSGQGNINGELFF. The CDR3 DNA follows: TGTGCCAGCAGTTTATCGGGACAGGGGAATATAAACGGGGAGCTGTTTTTT.

Worth noting for this clone: The identical CDR3 is also encoded by other nucleotide sequences in the sample. This chain connects TRBV7-2 to TRBJ2-5; the D gene could be TRBD1 or TRBD2 (5 bases each). This CDR3 is 14 amino acids long. Germline V lookup: CDR1 SGHTA, CDR2 FQGNSA. Trimming left V 5 bases short and J 1 base short, with 11 bases between. The CDR3 coding sequence is TGTGCCAGCAGCCCTGGGACCCCCCAAGAGACCCAGTACTTC. This gives the protein CASSPGTPQETQYF.

The rearrangement joins TRBV30 to TRBJ2-7; TRBD1 aligns across 8 bases. CDR1 is GTSNPN, CDR2 SVGIG, per germline (reference sequence). The CDR3 runs 13 residues. The V and J ends lost 5 bases and 7 bases, in that order; junction bases with no gene match: 10. CDR3 residues: CAWDLGQGREQYF. The CDR3 DNA follows: TGTGCCTGGGACCTTGGACAGGGAAGGGAGCAGTACTTC.

CDR3 amino acids: CASATGTGANVLTF. The CDR3 DNA follows: TGTGCCAGTGCGACAGGGACTGGGGCCAACGTCCTGACTTTC. J is TRBJ2-6 and V is TRBV19, with TRBD1 identical over 7 bases. With V trimmed by 8 bases and J by 2 bases, 3 bases remained unmatched. This CDR3 has 14 residues. CDR1 is LNHDA, CDR2 SQIVND, per germline (reference sequence).

The V and J genes are TRBV9 and TRBJ1-1; 8 bases match TRBD1. The CDR3 spans 15 residues. Germline CDR1 reads SGDLS; CDR2 reads YYNGEE. J was trimmed by 6 bases and V by 0 bases; bases with no gene match: 7. This CDR3 reads CASSVAQGANAEAFF. For the CDR3, the DNA is TGTGCCAGCAGCGTAGCTCAGGGGGCAAACGCTGAAGCTTTCTTT.

The rearrangement links TRBV27 to TRBJ2-7, with D unclear. V dropped 5 bases and J dropped 5 bases, with 19 bases sitting between them. Germline CDR1 is MNHEY and CDR2 is SMNVEV (reference sequence). The CDR3 contains 15 residues. The CDR3 bases are TGTGCCAGCAGTCTTAAGCGTCCATATGGGGACGAGCAGTACTTC. It codes for CASSLKRPYGDEQYF.

This clone occurred a few times. The chain employs TRBV4-3 and TRBJ1-2, with a tentative D call TRBD1 (5 bases). The CDR3 has 16 residues. CDR1 LGHNA and CDR2 YSLEER come from the germline V gene. V lost 0 bases, J lost 3 bases, and 14 bases lay in between. The CDR3 here is CASSQDYRQRYYGYTF. Here the CDR3 DNA reads TGCGCCAGCAGCCAAGATTACAGGCAAAGGTACTATGGCTACACCTTC.

The chain combines TRBV7-2 with TRBJ2-1; D is perhaps TRBD1 (5 bases). Trimming left V 2 bases short and J 5 bases short, with 7 bases between. Germline V CDR1 and CDR2: SGHTA, FQGNSA. CDR3 size: 13 residues. Here the CDR3 DNA reads TGTGCCAGCAGCTTAACCAGGGACAATGAGCAGTTCTTC. Its translation: CASSLTRDNEQFF.

The chain combines TRBV4-1 with TRBJ2-1, with D tentatively TRBD2 (6 bases). Trimming pared 3 bases from V and 0 bases from J, leaving 6 bases between. CDR1 MGHRA and CDR2 YSYEKL come from the germline V gene. The CDR3 has 14 amino acids. The DNA of the CDR3 is TGCGCCAGCAGCCAGGGGGGCTCCTACAATGAGCAGTTCTTC. Translated, it gives CASSQGGSYNEQFF.

This clone showed up just a few times. V and J are TRBV12-5 and TRBJ1-1; D remains ambiguous. From germline, CDR1 is LGHNT and CDR2 FRNRAP. Trimming removed 4 bases from V and 1 base from J, with 10 bases in between. The CDR3 spans 14 residues. CDR3 DNA: TGTGCTAGTGGTTCAGATTGGGGGAACACTGAAGCTTTCTTT. Translation: CASGSDWGNTEAFF.